The T cell receptor beta chain described here comes from a study of T cell repertoires in cytomegalovirus infection. In the study overall: Selected CMV epitopes included recently identified HLA-C-restricted ones as well as well-studied HLA-B-restricted ones. Public signatures in TCR beta pointed to CMV infection and matching HLA type. Study-wide findings and caveats: Public TCR beta family frequency separated CMV-and-HLA carriers, including in an independent cohort. In two of eight donors, the top clonotype was HLA-C-restricted CMV-specific.

This clonotype was seen repeatedly, ten times or more. Its antigen is still unknown. MiXCR, applied by TCRdb to the reads, yields one record per CDR3 protein. The sample holds 50,000 or so distinct CDR3 sequences; roughly a fifth are singletons and the top ten take approximately 53%. The CDR3 is made up of 14 amino acids. V was trimmed by 0 bases and J by 5 bases, leaving 10 bases between them. Germline V gives CDR1 MNHNS, CDR2 SASEGT. The TCR comes from a human donor in good health (CMV status not recorded). Some clones in this sample may be carry-over from other donors' samples. The gene calls are TRBV6-1 and TRBJ1-2; the D is unclear. This specimen consisted of CD8+ T cells from cultured PBMCs, obtained from culture after CMV antigen stimulation. CDR3 sequence reads: CASSEAGLRYGYTF. DNA for the CDR3: TGTGCCAGCAGTGAAGCCGGCCTGAGATATGGCTACACCTTC.